Described below is a single TCR beta chain sequence and its context. The antigen is not known. The sample belongs to a study of T cell repertoires in cytomegalovirus infection. About the study: Used in the study were CMV epitopes, some recently identified and HLA-C-restricted, others well-studied and HLA-B-restricted. Signatures in public TCR beta sequences pointed to both CMV infection and matching HLA type. Whole-study results and caveats: The study found HLA-C-restricted CMV-specific TCR beta clonotypes dominating the ex vivo response.

CDR1 MDHEN and CDR2 SYDVKM come from the germline V gene. Deletions cut 2 bases from V and 7 bases from J, with 9 bases between. This CDR3 is built from 12 residues. In TCRdb, the reads were re-called with MiXCR into one record per CDR3 protein. The top ten clones hold around 15% of a sample with fewer than 1,000,000 distinct CDR3 sequences, 25% to 40% of them seen once. This chain uses TRBV28 with TRBJ2-7; possibly TRBD1 for D (6 bases). The receptor's source is a human donor in good health (CMV status not recorded). Some clones in this sample may be carry-over from other donors' samples. The input for sequencing was cultured CD8+ T cells from PBMCs, taken from culture after CMV antigen stimulation. The CDR3 DNA reads as TGTGCCAGCAGTTTACCAGACAGGGAGCAGTACGTC. As protein: CASSLPDREQYV.